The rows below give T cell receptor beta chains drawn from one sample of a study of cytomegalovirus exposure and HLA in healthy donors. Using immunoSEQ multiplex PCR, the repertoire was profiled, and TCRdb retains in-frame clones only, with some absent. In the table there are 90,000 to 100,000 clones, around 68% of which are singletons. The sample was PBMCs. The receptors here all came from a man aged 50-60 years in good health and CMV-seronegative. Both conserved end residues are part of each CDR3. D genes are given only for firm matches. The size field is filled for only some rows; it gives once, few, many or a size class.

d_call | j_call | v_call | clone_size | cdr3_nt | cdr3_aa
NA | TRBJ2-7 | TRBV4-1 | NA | TGCGCCAGCAGCCAAGAGAGAGAAGCGGAACGGTACTTC | CASSQEREAERYF
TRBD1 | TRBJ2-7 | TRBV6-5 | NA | TGTGCCAGCAGTTACCGCGTACAGGGGTTGAAGAACGAGCAGTACTTC | CASSYRVQGLKNEQYF
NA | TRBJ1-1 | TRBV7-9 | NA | TGTTCCAGCAGCTTAGCGCTGGGGAGGGCTTTCTTT | CSSSLALGRAFF
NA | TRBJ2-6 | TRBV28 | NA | TGTGCCAGCATCTCTCGGGGAACCAACGTCCTGACTTTC | CASISRGTNVLTF
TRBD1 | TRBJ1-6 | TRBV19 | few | TGTGCCAGTAGGGCCGGGACAGGGTTTTCACCCCTCCACTTT | CASRAGTGFSPLHF
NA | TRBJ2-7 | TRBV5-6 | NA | TGTGCCAGCAGCTTGGTTGGCGGTTCCTACGAGCAGTACTTC | CASSLVGGSYEQYF
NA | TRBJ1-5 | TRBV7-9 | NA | TGTGCCAGCAGCTTATCACAAGGTCAGCGTAATCAGCCCCAGCATTTT | CASSLSQGQRNQPQHF
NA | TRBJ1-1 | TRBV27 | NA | TGTGCCAGCAGTCTGACTCCATCCCTTGGGAACACTGAAGCTTTCTTT | CASSLTPSLGNTEAFF
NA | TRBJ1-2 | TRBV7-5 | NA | TGTGCCAGAAGCGAGGGCGGCTACACCTTC | CARSEGGYTF
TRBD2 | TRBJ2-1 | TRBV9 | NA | TGTGCCAGCAGCGTAGTATCGGGGGGGCACAATGAGCAGTTCTTC | CASSVVSGGHNEQFF
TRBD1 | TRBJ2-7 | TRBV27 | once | TGTGCCAGCAGTTACGTAACAGGGGTTGAGCAGTACTTC | CASSYVTGVEQYF
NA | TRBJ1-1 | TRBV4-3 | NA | TGCGCCAGCAGCCAAGACTCGGGCACTGAAGCTTTCTTT | CASSQDSGTEAFF
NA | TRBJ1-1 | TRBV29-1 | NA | TGCAGCGTTGGGGGCGGGGTGATGAACACTGAAGCTTTCTTT | CSVGGGVMNTEAFF
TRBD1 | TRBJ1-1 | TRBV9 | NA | TGTGCCAGCAGCCCCCGACAGGGAGTGAACACTGAAGCTTTCTTT | CASSPRQGVNTEAFF
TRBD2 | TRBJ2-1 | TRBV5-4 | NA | TGTGCCAGCAGTCCATCAGCGGGGAGTTACAATGAGCAGTTCTTC | CASSPSAGSYNEQFF
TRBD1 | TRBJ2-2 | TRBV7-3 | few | TGTGCCAGCGGGACAGGTCAGCGTACCGGGGAGCTGTTTTTT | CASGTGQRTGELFF
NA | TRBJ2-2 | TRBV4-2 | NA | TGTGCCAGCAGCCAAGGGCAAGCGGGGAACACCGGGGAGCTGTTTTTT | CASSQGQAGNTGELFF
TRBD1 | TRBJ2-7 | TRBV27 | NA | TGTGCCAGCAGTGGGGGACAGAGCTACGAGCAGTACTTC | CASSGGQSYEQYF
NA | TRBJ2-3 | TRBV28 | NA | TGTGCCAGCAGTCAAAGCCCAGATACGCAGTATTTT | CASSQSPDTQYF
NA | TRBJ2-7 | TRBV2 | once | TGTGCCAGCAGTAGGAGCTCCTACGAGCAGTACTTC | CASSRSSYEQYF